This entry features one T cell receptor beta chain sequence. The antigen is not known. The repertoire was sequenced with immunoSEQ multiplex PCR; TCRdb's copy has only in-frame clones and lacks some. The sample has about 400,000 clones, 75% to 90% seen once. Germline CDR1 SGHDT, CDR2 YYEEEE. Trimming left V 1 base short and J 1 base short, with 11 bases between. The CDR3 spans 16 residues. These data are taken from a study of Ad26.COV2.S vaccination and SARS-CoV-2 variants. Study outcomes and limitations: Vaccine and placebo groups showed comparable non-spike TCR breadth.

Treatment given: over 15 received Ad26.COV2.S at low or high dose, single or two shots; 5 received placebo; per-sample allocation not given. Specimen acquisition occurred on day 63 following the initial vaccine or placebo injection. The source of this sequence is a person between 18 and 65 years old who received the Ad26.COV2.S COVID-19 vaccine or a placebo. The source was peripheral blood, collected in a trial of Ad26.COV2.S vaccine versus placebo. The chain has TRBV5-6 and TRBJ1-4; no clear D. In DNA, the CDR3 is TGTGCCAGCAGCTTGTATACCGTCGTAACTAATGAAAAACTGTTTTTT. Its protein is CASSLYTVVTNEKLFF.